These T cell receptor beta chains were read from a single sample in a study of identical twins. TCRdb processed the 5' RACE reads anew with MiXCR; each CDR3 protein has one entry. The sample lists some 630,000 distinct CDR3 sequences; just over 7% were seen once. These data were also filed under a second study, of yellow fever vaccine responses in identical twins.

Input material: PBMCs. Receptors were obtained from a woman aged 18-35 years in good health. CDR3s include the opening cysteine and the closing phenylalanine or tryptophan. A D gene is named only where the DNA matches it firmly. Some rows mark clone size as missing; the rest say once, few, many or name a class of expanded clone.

TGTGCCAGCAGGCACCCGAACACTGAAGCTTTCTTT	CASRHPNTEAFF	TRBJ1-1	TRBV7-8	-	-
TGTGCCACCAGTGATGGGGACAGGACCTACGAGCAGTACTTC	CATSDGDRTYEQYF	TRBJ2-7	TRBV24-1	TRBD1	many
TGTGCCAGTCGGGACTTGTCGTACGGGGAGCTGTTTTTT	CASRDLSYGELFF	TRBJ2-2	TRBV12-3/TRBV12-4	-	many
TGTGCCACCAGCAGAGGCCCAGGGGTACAGGTGCCCGGGGAGCTGTTTTTT	CATSRGPGVQVPGELFF	TRBJ2-2	TRBV15	-	-
TGTGCCTCCCTAGACGGGGGGTATGGCGGGGAGCTGTTTTTT	CASLDGGYGGELFF	TRBJ2-2	TRBV10-3	TRBD2	few
TGTGCCAGCAGCTTGAACATGGCCAGGAACACTGAAGCTTTCTTT	CASSLNMARNTEAFF	TRBJ1-1	TRBV5-6	-	many
TGTGCCAGCAGTTTGGGGGGAGAGGAACAAGAGACCCAGTACTTC	CASSLGGEEQETQYF	TRBJ2-5	TRBV27	-	-
TGTGCCAGCAGCCCCGGACTCGGGGACAATGAGCAGTTCTTC	CASSPGLGDNEQFF	TRBJ2-1	TRBV7-6	-	-
TGCGCCAGCAGCCGGCCGGGACAGGGGGCTCCAAGGTTT	CASSRPGQGAPRF	TRBJ1-1	TRBV4-1	TRBD1	many
TGTGCCAGCAGTCGGAAAAGGGCGGGTAATGAAAAACTGTTTTTT	CASSRKRAGNEKLFF	TRBJ1-4	TRBV6-1	-	-
TGCGCCAGCAGCCAAGGGCGGGACACCCTCGGGTATGGCTACACCTTC	CASSQGRDTLGYGYTF	TRBJ1-2	TRBV4-1	-	few
TGTGCCAGCAGCGTAGGTGGCGGGGGGATTAATGAGCAGTTCTTC	CASSVGGGGINEQFF	TRBJ2-1	TRBV9	TRBD2	-
TGCAGCGTTGATGGGCCACCGAATGAGCAGTTCTTC	CSVDGPPNEQFF	TRBJ2-1	TRBV29-1	-	few
TGTGCCAGCAGTGAACCCGCCGACAGGGCGAACACCGGGGAGCTGTTTTTT	CASSEPADRANTGELFF	TRBJ2-2	TRBV2	TRBD1	many
TGTGCCATCAGTGACGGAGGACTAGCGGGAGGGCCGAAAAGATACGAGCAGTACTTC	CAISDGGLAGGPKRYEQYF	TRBJ2-7	TRBV10-3	TRBD2	many
TGCAGTGCGCCTGAAGGTGGCTACACCTTC	CSAPEGGYTF	TRBJ1-2	TRBV20-1	-	many
TGTGCCAGCAGCTTAGCGGTTAGCGGTAATGAGCAGTTCTTC	CASSLAVSGNEQFF	TRBJ2-1	TRBV7-9	-	few
TGTGCCAGCAGCCCAAGACTAGCGGGTTACGAGCAGTACTTC	CASSPRLAGYEQYF	TRBJ2-7	TRBV7-9	TRBD2	few
TGTGCCAGCAGCTTCGACAGGGGCTACGAGCAGTACTTC	CASSFDRGYEQYF	TRBJ2-7	TRBV7-9	TRBD1	many
TGTGCCAGCAGTTCCGGCGGTTTCGTCCAGCCCCAGCATTTT	CASSSGGFVQPQHF	TRBJ1-5	TRBV27	-	few
TGTGCCAGCAGCAGAGATCGAGGGGTTGGAAACACCATATATTTT	CASSRDRGVGNTIYF	TRBJ1-3	TRBV15	-	few
TGCAGTGCCCTGGACAGTGGAAGTACTAACTATGGCTACACCTTC	CSALDSGSTNYGYTF	TRBJ1-2	TRBV20-1	-	few
TGTGCCAGCAGCTTAGCAGGTTGGAACAGAATGAACACTGAAGCTTTCTTT	CASSLAGWNRMNTEAFF	TRBJ1-1	TRBV7-9	-	-
TGTGCCAGCAGTTACACAGGCTACGAGCAGTACTTC	CASSYTGYEQYF	TRBJ2-7	TRBV12-3/TRBV12-4	-	few
TGTGCCATCAGTCCAGGGAACAATCAGCCCCAGCATTTT	CAISPGNNQPQHF	TRBJ1-5	TRBV10-3	-	-
TGTGCTAGTGGTACCTCGTTAACTAGCAGGAAAGAGACCCAGTACTTC	CASGTSLTSRKETQYF	TRBJ2-5	TRBV12-5	-	few
TGTGCCAGCAGCTCCGGGACTAGACCCTACGAGCAGTACTTC	CASSSGTRPYEQYF	TRBJ2-7	TRBV7-2	TRBD2	many
TGCAGTGCTAGATTAGAACTAGCGGGTCGAACCGGGGAGCTGTTTTTT	CSARLELAGRTGELFF	TRBJ2-2	TRBV20-1	TRBD2	many
TGTGCCAGCAGCGTGAGACTAGCGACCTACAATGAGCAGTTCTTC	CASSVRLATYNEQFF	TRBJ2-1	TRBV5-5	TRBD2	many
TGTGCCAGCAGCTTAACTTTTCACACCGGGGAGCTGTTTTTT	CASSLTFHTGELFF	TRBJ2-2	TRBV7-2	-	few
TGCGCCAGCAGCCTTCCCTCCTACGGGCAGTACTTC	CASSLPSYGQYF	TRBJ2-7	TRBV5-1	-	-
TGCGCCAGCAGCCAAGATTATGGACCAAACAATGAGCAGTTCTTC	CASSQDYGPNNEQFF	TRBJ2-1	TRBV4-1	-	-
TGTGCCAGCAGCTTGGGTAGCGGGGGCCCGTACAATAAGCAGTTCTTC	CASSLGSGGPYNKQFF	TRBJ2-1	TRBV7-2	TRBD2	-
TGCGCCAGCAGCCTCCTAGGGTCGGCTAATGAAAAACTGTTTTTT	CASSLLGSANEKLFF	TRBJ1-4	TRBV5-1	-	-
TGTGCCAGCAGTATAGTAGGGACTAGAGCCAATGAGCAGTTCTTC	CASSIVGTRANEQFF	TRBJ2-1	TRBV12-3/TRBV12-4	TRBD2	many
TGTGCCAGCAGCCAGGGGACTAGGGTTGAGCAGTTCTTC	CASSQGTRVEQFF	TRBJ2-1	TRBV12-3/TRBV12-4	TRBD2	many
TGTGCCAGCAGCTTATCTAGCGCCCCAGATACGCAGTATTTT	CASSLSSAPDTQYF	TRBJ2-3	TRBV7-8	-	few
TGTGCCAGCAGTGAAGCTTTTTTCGGGGAGCTGTTTTTT	CASSEAFFGELFF	TRBJ2-2	TRBV2	-	few
TGTGCCAGCAGCATACAGGGACTCGAGCAGTACTTC	CASSIQGLEQYF	TRBJ2-7	TRBV7-9	-	-
TGTGCCAGCAGTTTTGGTTCGGCCGGGGAGCTGTTTTTT	CASSFGSAGELFF	TRBJ2-2	TRBV12-3/TRBV12-4	-	many
TGTGCCAGCGGCCAATACGAGCAGTACTTC	CASGQYEQYF	TRBJ2-7	TRBV9	-	few
TGTGCCACCAGTGTGTCAAGGGGACCTTCTAATGAGCAGTTCTTC	CATSVSRGPSNEQFF	TRBJ2-1	TRBV24-1	-	many
TGTGCCAGCAGCTTTGAGAATTCGTACGAGCAGTACTTC	CASSFENSYEQYF	TRBJ2-7	TRBV7-9	-	many